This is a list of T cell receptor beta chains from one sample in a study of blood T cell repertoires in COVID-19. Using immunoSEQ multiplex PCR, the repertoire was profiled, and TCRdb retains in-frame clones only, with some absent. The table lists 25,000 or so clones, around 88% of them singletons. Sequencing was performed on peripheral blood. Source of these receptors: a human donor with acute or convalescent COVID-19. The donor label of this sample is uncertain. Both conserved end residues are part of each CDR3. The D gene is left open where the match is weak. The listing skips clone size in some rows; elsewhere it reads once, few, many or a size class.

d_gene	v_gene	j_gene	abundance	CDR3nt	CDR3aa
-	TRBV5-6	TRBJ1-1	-	TGTGCCAGCAGCTTCGTGAACACTGAAGCTTTCTTT	CASSFVNTEAFF
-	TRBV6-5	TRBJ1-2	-	TGTGCCAGCAGAAGGGGCCAGTACTATGGCTACACCTTC	CASRRGQYYGYTF
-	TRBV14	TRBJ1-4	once	TGTGCCAGCAGCCAGCCCGCGGGGCCCCTCGGGGAAAAACTGTTTTTT	CASSQPAGPLGEKLFF
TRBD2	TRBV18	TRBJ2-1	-	TGTGCCAGCTCAACCGCGGCGGGAGGTTACAATGAGCAGTTCTTC	CASSTAAGGYNEQFF
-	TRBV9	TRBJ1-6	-	TGTGCCAGCAGCGTACGGGGGGACTCCTATAATTCACCCCTCCACTTT	CASSVRGDSYNSPLHF
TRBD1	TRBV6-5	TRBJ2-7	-	TGTGCCAGCAGGTCTCCCGGGACAGGGAAGCACGAGCAGTACTTC	CASRSPGTGKHEQYF
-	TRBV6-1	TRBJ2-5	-	TGTGCCAGCAGTGACGGGACATGGGGGACCCAGTACTTC	CASSDGTWGTQYF
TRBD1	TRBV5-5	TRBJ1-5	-	TGTGCCAGCAGCTCTGGACAGGGGGGTAGCAATCAGCCCCAGCATTTT	CASSSGQGGSNQPQHF
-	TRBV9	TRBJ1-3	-	TGTGCCAGCAGCGTAGAGGCAGGGGCCGGAAACACCATATATTTT	CASSVEAGAGNTIYF
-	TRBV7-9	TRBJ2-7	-	TGTGCCAGCAGCTCACCATATCAGGGCTACGAGCAGTACTTC	CASSSPYQGYEQYF